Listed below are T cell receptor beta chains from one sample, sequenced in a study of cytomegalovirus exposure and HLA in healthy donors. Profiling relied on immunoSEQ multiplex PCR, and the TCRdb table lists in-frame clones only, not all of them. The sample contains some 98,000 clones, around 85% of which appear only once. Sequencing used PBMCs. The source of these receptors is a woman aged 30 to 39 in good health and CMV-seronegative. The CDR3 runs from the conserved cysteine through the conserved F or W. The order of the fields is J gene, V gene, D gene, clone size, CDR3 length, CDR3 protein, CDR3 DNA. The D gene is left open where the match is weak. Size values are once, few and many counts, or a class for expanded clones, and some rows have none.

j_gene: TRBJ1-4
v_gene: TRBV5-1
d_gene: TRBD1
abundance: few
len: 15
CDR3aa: CASSWGQATNEKLFF
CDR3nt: TGCGCCAGCAGCTGGGGACAGGCAACTAATGAAAAACTGTTTTTT

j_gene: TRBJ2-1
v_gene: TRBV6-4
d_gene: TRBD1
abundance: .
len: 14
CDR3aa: CASSLGTGDNEQFF
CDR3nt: TGTGCCAGCAGCCTCGGGACAGGGGACAATGAGCAGTTCTTC

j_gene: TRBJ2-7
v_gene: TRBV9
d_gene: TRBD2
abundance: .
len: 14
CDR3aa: CASSEGLAGNEQYF
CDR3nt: TGTGCCAGCAGCGAGGGACTAGCGGGAAATGAGCAGTACTTC

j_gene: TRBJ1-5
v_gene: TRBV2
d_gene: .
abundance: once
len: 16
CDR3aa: CASSDPQGRSNQPQHF
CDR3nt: TGTGCCAGCAGTGATCCGCAGGGGAGAAGCAATCAGCCCCAGCATTTT

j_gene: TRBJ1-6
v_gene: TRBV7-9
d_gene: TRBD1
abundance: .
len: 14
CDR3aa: CASSIRQGTSPLHF
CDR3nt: TGTGCCAGCAGCATTAGACAGGGGACTTCACCCCTCCACTTT

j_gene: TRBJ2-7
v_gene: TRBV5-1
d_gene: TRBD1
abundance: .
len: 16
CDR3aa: CASSANLRDRLYEQYF
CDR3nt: TGCGCCAGCAGCGCGAATCTCCGGGACAGGTTATACGAGCAGTACTTC

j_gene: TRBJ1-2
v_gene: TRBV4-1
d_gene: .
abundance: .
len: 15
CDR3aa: CASSQDRSGDYGYTF
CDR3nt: TGCGCCAGCAGCCAAGATCGGTCCGGGGACTATGGCTACACCTTC

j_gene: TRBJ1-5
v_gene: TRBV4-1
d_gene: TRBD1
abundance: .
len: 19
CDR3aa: CASSQEGTGGFVRNQPQHF
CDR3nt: TGCGCCAGCAGCCAAGAAGGGACAGGGGGTTTCGTTCGCAATCAGCCCCAGCATTTT

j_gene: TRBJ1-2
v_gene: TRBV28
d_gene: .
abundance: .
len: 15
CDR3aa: CASSPSGGRGYGYTF
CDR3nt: TGTGCCAGCAGCCCCTCGGGGGGCCGGGGCTATGGCTACACCTTC

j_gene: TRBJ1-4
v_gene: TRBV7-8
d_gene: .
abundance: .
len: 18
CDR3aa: CASSLARGGGATNEKLFF
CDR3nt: TGTGCCAGCAGCTTAGCGCGGGGAGGGGGTGCAACTAATGAAAAACTGTTTTTT

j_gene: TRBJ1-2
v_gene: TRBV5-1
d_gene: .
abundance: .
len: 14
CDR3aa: CASSLGVRNYGYTF
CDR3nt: TGCGCCAGCAGCTTGGGGGTGAGGAACTATGGCTACACCTTC

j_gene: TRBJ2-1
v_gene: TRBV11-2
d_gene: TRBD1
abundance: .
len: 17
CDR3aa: CASSFRFRDRDYNEQFF
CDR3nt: TGTGCCAGCAGCTTCCGATTCCGGGACAGAGACTACAATGAGCAGTTCTTC

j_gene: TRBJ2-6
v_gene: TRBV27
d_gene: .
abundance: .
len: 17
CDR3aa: CASSSSRPSAGANVLTF
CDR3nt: TGTGCCAGCAGTTCCTCTAGGCCCTCGGCTGGGGCCAACGTCCTGACTTTC

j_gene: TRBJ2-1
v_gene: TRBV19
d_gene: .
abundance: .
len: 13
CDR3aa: CASKQGLSREQFF
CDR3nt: TGTGCCAGTAAGCAGGGCCTCTCCCGGGAGCAGTTCTTC

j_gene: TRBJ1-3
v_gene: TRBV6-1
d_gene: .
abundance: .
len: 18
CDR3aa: CASSESAWRFDSGNTIYF
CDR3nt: TGTGCCAGCAGTGAATCGGCGTGGAGATTCGACTCTGGAAACACCATATATTTT

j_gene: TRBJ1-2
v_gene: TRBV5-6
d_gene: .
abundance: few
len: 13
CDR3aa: CASSLALRDGYTF
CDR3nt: TGTGCCAGCAGCTTGGCCCTCAGGGATGGCTACACCTTC

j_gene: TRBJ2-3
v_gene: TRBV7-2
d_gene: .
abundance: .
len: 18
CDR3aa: CASSFPLGWMGRTDTQYF
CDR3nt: TGTGCCAGCAGCTTTCCCCTTGGGTGGATGGGGCGCACAGATACGCAGTATTTT

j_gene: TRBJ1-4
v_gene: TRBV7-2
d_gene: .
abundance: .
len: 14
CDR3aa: CASSLKTGNEKLFF
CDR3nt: TGTGCCAGCAGCTTAAAGACAGGAAATGAAAAACTGTTTTTT

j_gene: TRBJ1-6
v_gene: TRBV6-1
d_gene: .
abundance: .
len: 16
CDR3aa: CASSEYVGQNNSPLHF
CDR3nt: TGTGCCAGCAGTGAATACGTAGGACAGAATAATTCACCCCTCCACTTT

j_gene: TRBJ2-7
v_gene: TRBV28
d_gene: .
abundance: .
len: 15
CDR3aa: CASRFRGVASYEQYF
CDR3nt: TGTGCCAGCAGATTTCGCGGCGTAGCCTCCTACGAGCAGTACTTC

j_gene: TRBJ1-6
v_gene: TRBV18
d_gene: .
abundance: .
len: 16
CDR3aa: CASSPTALDYNSPLHF
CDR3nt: TGTGCCAGCTCACCGACAGCACTCGACTATAATTCACCCCTCCACTTT

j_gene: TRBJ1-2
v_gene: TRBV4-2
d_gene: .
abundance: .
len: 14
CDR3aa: CASSQVVRGTGYTF
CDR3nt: TGTGCCAGCAGCCAAGTTGTAAGGGGTACTGGCTACACCTTC

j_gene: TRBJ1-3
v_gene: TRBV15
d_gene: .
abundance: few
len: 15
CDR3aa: CATSGRGVSGNTIYF
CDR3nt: TGTGCCACCAGCGGCCGAGGTGTCTCTGGAAACACCATATATTTT

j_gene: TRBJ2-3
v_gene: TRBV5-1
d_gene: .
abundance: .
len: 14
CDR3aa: CASSLAVVTDTQYF
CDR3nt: TGCGCCAGCAGTCTAGCAGTTGTCACAGATACGCAGTATTTT

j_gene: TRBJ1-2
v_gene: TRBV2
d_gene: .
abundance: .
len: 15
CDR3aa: CASSEAPGRTNGYTF
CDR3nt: TGTGCCAGCAGTGAAGCGCCCGGGAGAACAAATGGCTACACCTTC

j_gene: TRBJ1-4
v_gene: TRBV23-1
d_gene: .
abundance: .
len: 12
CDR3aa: CASSRGRKKLFF
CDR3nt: TGCGCCAGCAGTCGGGGCAGAAAAAAACTGTTTTTT

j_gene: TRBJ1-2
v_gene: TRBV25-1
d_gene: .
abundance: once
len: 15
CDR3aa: CASSATVSANYGYTF
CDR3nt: TGTGCCAGCAGTGCGACAGTGAGCGCTAACTATGGCTACACCTTC

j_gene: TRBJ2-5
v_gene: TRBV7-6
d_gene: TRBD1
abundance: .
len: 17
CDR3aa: CASSLVRVDREQETQYF
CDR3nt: TGTGCCAGCAGCTTAGTTCGGGTGGACAGGGAGCAAGAGACCCAGTACTTC

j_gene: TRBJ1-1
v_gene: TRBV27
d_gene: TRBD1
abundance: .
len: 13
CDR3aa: CASSRTGGTEAFF
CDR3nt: TGTGCCAGCTCTAGGACAGGGGGCACTGAAGCTTTCTTT

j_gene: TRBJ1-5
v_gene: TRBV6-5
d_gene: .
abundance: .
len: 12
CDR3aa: CASRQGGKPQHF
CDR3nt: TGTGCCAGCAGGCAGGGAGGTAAGCCCCAGCATTTT

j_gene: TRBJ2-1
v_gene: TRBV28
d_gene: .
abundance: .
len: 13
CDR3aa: CASTRGGGDEQFF
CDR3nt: TGTGCCAGCACAAGGGGAGGGGGTGATGAGCAGTTCTTC

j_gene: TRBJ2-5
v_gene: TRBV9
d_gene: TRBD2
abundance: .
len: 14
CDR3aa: CASSVAGGQETQYF
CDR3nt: TGTGCCAGCAGCGTAGCGGGGGGGCAAGAGACCCAGTACTTC

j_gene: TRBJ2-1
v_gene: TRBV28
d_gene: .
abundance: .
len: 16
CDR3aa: CASSLLGGSSYNEQFF
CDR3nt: TGTGCCAGCAGTTTATTAGGAGGAAGCTCCTACAATGAGCAGTTCTTC

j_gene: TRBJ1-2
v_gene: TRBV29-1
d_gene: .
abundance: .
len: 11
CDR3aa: CSVGSGYGYTF
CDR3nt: TGCAGCGTTGGTTCCGGTTATGGCTACACCTTC

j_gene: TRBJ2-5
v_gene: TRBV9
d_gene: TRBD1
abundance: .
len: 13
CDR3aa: CASSTGVRETQYF
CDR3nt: TGTGCCAGCAGCACAGGGGTTCGGGAGACCCAGTACTTC

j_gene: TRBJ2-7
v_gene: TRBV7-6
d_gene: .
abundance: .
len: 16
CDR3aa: CASSLPPRPLPYEQYF
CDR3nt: TGTGCCAGCAGCTTACCCCCCCGTCCCCTTCCCTACGAGCAGTACTTC

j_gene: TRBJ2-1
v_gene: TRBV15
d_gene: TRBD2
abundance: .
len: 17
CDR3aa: CATSSTLAGAQNNEQFF
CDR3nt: TGTGCCACCAGCAGTACTTTAGCGGGAGCCCAAAACAATGAGCAGTTCTTC

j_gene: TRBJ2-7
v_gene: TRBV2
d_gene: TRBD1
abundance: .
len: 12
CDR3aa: CASSTRQGEQYF
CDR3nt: TGTGCCAGCAGTACTCGACAGGGGGAGCAGTACTTC

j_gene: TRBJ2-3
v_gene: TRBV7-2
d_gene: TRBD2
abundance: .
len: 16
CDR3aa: CASSQGGRVWWDTQYF
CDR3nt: TGTGCCAGCAGCCAAGGCGGGAGAGTGTGGTGGGATACGCAGTATTTT

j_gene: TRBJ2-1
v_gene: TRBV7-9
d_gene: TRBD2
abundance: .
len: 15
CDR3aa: CASRLLAGVGNEQFF
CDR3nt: TGTGCCAGCAGGCTTCTAGCGGGAGTGGGAAATGAGCAGTTCTTC

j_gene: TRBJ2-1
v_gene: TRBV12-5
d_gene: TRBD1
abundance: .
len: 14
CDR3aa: CASGLTGGGGEQFF
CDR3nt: TGTGCTAGTGGTCTGACAGGGGGAGGGGGTGAGCAGTTCTTC

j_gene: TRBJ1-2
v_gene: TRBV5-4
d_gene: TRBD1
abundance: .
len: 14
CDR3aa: CASSLTGGLDGYTF
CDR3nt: TGTGCCAGCAGCTTGACAGGGGGTCTCGATGGCTACACCTTC

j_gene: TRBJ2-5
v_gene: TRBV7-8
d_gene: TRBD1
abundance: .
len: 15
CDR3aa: CASSSGQGGQETQYF
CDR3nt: TGTGCCAGCAGCTCGGGACAGGGTGGCCAAGAGACCCAGTACTTC

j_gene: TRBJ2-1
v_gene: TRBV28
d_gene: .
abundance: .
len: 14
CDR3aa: CASSPPRDYNEQFF
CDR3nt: TGTGCCAGCAGTCCTCCGCGGGACTACAATGAGCAGTTCTTC

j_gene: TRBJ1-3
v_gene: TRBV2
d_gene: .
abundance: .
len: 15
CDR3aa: CASSEQGPSGNTIYF
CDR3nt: TGTGCCAGCAGTGAACAGGGTCCATCCGGAAACACCATATATTTT

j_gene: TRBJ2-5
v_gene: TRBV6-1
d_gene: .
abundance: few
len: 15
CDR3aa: CASSDWGGRQETQYF
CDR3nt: TGTGCCAGCAGTGACTGGGGGGGGCGTCAAGAGACCCAGTACTTC

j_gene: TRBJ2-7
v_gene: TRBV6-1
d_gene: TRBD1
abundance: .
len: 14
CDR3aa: CASSETGPFYEQYF
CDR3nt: TGTGCCAGCAGCGAGACAGGGCCTTTCTACGAGCAGTACTTC

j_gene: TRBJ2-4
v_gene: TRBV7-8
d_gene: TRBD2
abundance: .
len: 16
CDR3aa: CASSVGLAGAKNIQYF
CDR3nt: TGTGCCAGCAGCGTCGGACTAGCGGGAGCCAAAAACATTCAGTACTTC

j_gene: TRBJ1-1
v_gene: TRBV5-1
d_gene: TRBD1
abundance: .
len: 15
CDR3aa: CASSLGESGGTEAFF
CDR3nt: TGCGCCAGCAGCTTGGGGGAGTCAGGGGGCACTGAAGCTTTCTTT

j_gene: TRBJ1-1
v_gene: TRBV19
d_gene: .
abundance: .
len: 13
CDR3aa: CASFPGGRPEAFF
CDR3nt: TGTGCCAGCTTCCCTGGGGGGAGGCCTGAAGCTTTCTTT

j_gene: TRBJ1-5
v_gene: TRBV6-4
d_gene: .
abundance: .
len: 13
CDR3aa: CASSAGYDQPQHF
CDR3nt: TGTGCCAGCAGTGCGGGGTACGATCAGCCCCAGCATTTT

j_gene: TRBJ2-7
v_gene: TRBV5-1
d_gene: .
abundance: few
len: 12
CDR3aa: CASRLTGYEQYF
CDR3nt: TGCGCCAGCAGGCTTACAGGGTACGAGCAGTACTTC

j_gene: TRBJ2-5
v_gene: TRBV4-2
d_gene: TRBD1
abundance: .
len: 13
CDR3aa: CASSPSGGETQYF
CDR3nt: TGTGCCAGCAGCCCTTCAGGGGGAGAGACCCAGTACTTC